This T cell receptor beta chain was found in a study of T cell repertoires in cytomegalovirus infection. At the level of the study: Selection of CMV epitopes for the study included recently identified HLA-C-restricted and well-studied HLA-B-restricted ones. CMV infection and matching HLA type were both indicated by public TCR beta signatures. Study results and limitations: Dominating the ex vivo response were TCR beta clonotypes that were CMV-specific and HLA-C-restricted.

A remark on this clonotype: What it recognizes is unknown.

Via MiXCR, TCRdb re-called the reads, giving one row per CDR3 protein. The sample lists roughly 87,000 distinct CDR3 sequences, 25% to 30% occurring once. With 6 bases clipped from V and 0 bases from J, the junction kept 14 bases outside the gene matches. Germline assignment: CDR1 SGHAT and CDR2 FQNNGV. This CDR3 is built from 18 residues. The receptor comes from a human donor in good health (CMV status not recorded). Some clones in this sample may be carry-over from other donors' samples. V and J are TRBV11-2 and TRBJ2-1; 7 nucleotides line up with TRBD2. The material was CD8+ T cells from cultured PBMCs, obtained from culture after CMV antigen stimulation. CDR3 residues: CASRGFSAGVSSYNEQFF. The CDR3 nucleotides are TGTGCCAGCAGGGGCTTTTCGGCGGGGGTGAGCTCCTACAATGAGCAGTTCTTC. Combining the CDR3 with reference TRBV11-2 and TRBJ2-1 gives the whole variable domain EAGVAQSPRYKIIEKRQSVAFWCNPISGHATLYWYQQILGQGPKLLIQFQNNGVVDDSQLPKDRFSAERLKGVDSTLKIQPAKLEDSAVYLCASRGFSAGVSSYNEQFFGPGTRLTVL.